Below are 30 T cell receptor beta chains sequenced from a single sample in a study of cytomegalovirus exposure and HLA in healthy donors. The method was immunoSEQ multiplex PCR; TCRdb's version includes in-frame clones alone and lacks a portion of them. The table records about 190,000 clones, roughly 82% of them present only once. Sequences were obtained from PBMCs. The receptors were sampled from a young woman in good health and CMV-seronegative.

V usage is TRBV2 and J usage is TRBJ1-2, with D tentatively TRBD1 (6 bases). The germline V and J ends were trimmed by 4 bases and 6 bases, with 15 bases remaining between them. Germline lookup yields CDR1 SNHLY and CDR2 FYNNEI. The CDR3 contains 14 residues. CDR3 in amino acids: CASSAAGDPNGYTF. The CDR3 DNA reads as TGTGCCAGCAGTGCCGCAGGGGACCCAAATGGCTACACCTTC.

The V and J genes are TRBV6-5 and TRBJ2-4; the D gene is possibly TRBD2 (5 bases). Trimming stripped 5 bases from V and 0 bases from J, with 11 bases between. The germline V gene encodes CDR1 MNHEY and CDR2 SVGAGI. The CDR3 contains 15 residues. This CDR3 reads CASSRESLAKNIQYF. CDR3 bases: TGTGCCAGCAGTCGGGAATCACTAGCCAAAAACATTCAGTACTTC.

The rearrangement joins TRBV5-1 to TRBJ2-6; possibly TRBD1 for D (5 bases). Trimming shortened V by 10 bases and J by 0 bases, and 23 bases separated the two germline ends. CDR1 and CDR2 from the germline V gene are SGHRS and YFSETQ. This CDR3 spans 18 amino acids. This CDR3 is CAPRVVPISNSGANVLTF. Here the CDR3 DNA reads TGCGCCCCCAGGGTGGTTCCGATCAGCAACTCTGGGGCCAACGTCCTGACTTTC.

J is TRBJ2-3 and V is TRBV29-1, with 11 bases lining up with TRBD2. Germline CDR1 SQVTM, CDR2 ANQGSEA. This CDR3 is built from 15 residues. V dropped 6 bases and J dropped 0; count of bases not matched to a gene: 5. The CDR3 loop is CSVLGTSGSTDTQYF. The CDR3 DNA sequence: TGCAGCGTCCTCGGGACTAGCGGAAGCACAGATACGCAGTATTTT.

This clone was observed once. This chain joins TRBV2 and TRBJ1-2; 7 nucleotides match TRBD1. Germline values: CDR1 SNHLY, CDR2 FYNNEI. Trimming removed 1 base from V and 7 bases from J; junction bases left unmatched: 6. CDR3 length: 14 residues. DNA for the CDR3: TGTGCCAGCAGTGAAGGAAACAGGGGTCGTGGCTACACCTTC. It encodes CASSEGNRGRGYTF.

The chain is built from TRBV10-2 and TRBJ1-4; tentatively, D is TRBD1 (5 bases). Germline V gives CDR1 WSHSY, CDR2 SAAADI. The V end lost 9 bases, the J end lost 0 bases, and 11 bases lay between the germline ends. CDR3 length: 14 amino acids. In DNA form, the CDR3 reads TGCGCCAGTTATCAGGGCTCAACTAATGAAAAACTGTTTTTT. Translated, it gives CASYQGSTNEKLFF.

The count of this clone is one. This chain uses TRBV5-4 with TRBJ1-2; 9 positions agree with TRBD1. Germline values: CDR1 SGHNT, CDR2 YYREEE (reference sequence). V lost 0 bases to trimming and J lost 4 bases; unmatched junction nucleotides: 7. This CDR3 has 16 residues. Here the CDR3 reads CASSLGAGTGSYGYTF. Written as DNA, the CDR3 is TGTGCCAGCAGCTTGGGGGCCGGGACAGGGTCCTATGGCTACACCTTC.

The CDR3 spells CASSPGEVSYYGYTF. The CDR3 DNA follows: TGTGCCAGCAGTCCCGGGGAGGTTTCTTATTATGGCTACACCTTC. The genes are TRBV27 and TRBJ1-2; no firm D call. The germline gives CDR1 MNHEY, CDR2 SMNVEV (reference sequence). This CDR3 region has 15 residues. Trimming cost V 5 bases and J 5 bases, with 18 bases left between them.

The rearrangement joins TRBV12-5 to TRBJ2-7, with 9 nucleotides matching TRBD1. CDR3 length: 15 residues. From germline, CDR1 is LGHNT and CDR2 FRNRAP. Germline trimming cut 2 bases from V and 4 bases from J; bases unmatched to any gene: 6. The CDR3 region is CASGLPGQGLYEQYF. The CDR3 DNA is TGTGCTAGTGGTTTGCCGGGACAGGGCCTTTACGAGCAGTACTTC.

The V call is TRBV5-1, the J call TRBJ2-5; a possible D gene is TRBD1 (6 bases). This CDR3 is built from 13 residues. Germline V gene sequence: CDR1 SGHRS, CDR2 YFSETQ. V lost 0 bases, J lost 6 bases, and 9 bases lay in between. The CDR3 DNA is TGCGCCAGCAGCTTGGGACAGGAAAAGACCCAGTACTTC. This sequence encodes CASSLGQEKTQYF.

The gene calls are TRBV19 and TRBJ1-1; TRBD1 agrees at 8 bases. Trimming took 6 bases from V and 3 from J; bases not matched to a gene: 6. CDR3 length: 14 residues. Looked up from germline, CDR1 is LNHDA and CDR2 is SQIVND (reference sequence). In nucleotides, the CDR3 is TGTGCCAGTAGCCAGGGGGCAAGGGACACTGAAGCTTTCTTT. Amino acids: CASSQGARDTEAFF.

This clone came up a few times. The chain has TRBV30 and TRBJ2-7, with 10 bases identical to TRBD2. V shed 6 bases and J 4 bases; nucleotides not matched to a gene: 3. Germline V CDR1 and CDR2: GTSNPN, SVGIG (reference sequence). CDR3 size: 12 residues. CDR3 amino acids: CACRLAGYEQYF. As DNA, the CDR3 is TGTGCCTGTCGACTAGCGGGTTACGAGCAGTACTTC. The variable domain in full, with the rest retrieved from reference TRBV30 and TRBJ2-7, is SQTIHQWPATLVQPVGSPLSLECTVEGTSNPNLYWYRQAAGRGLQLLFYSVGIGQISSEVPQNLSASRPQDRQFILSSKKLLLSDSGFYLCACRLAGYEQYFGPGTRLTVT.

This chain links TRBV19 with TRBJ2-5, with TRBD1 matching over 10 bases. The CDR3 runs to 15 residues. V was pared by 10 bases and J by 5 bases, with 13 bases of the junction left unmatched. Germline CDR1 reads LNHDA; CDR2 reads SQIVND (reference sequence). In nucleotides, the CDR3 is TGTGCCACCCGGACAGGGGGGACCCCCGTGGAGACCCAGTACTTC. Protein: CATRTGGTPVETQYF.

The chain employs TRBV5-5 and TRBJ2-3; 11 positions agree with TRBD1. The CDR3 is 15 residues long. Trimming cost V 7 bases and J 6 bases; bases outside gene matches: 10. From germline, CDR1 is SGHKS and CDR2 YYEKEE (reference sequence). The CDR3: CASYGQGAKSDTQYF. The CDR3 DNA sequence: TGTGCCAGCTACGGACAGGGGGCAAAGTCGGATACGCAGTATTTT.

This clone was detected once. The chain links TRBV7-6 to TRBJ2-2, with no clear D. In germline, CDR1 is SGHVS, CDR2 FNYEAQ. CDR3 length: 15 amino acids. V shed 4 bases and J shed 2 bases, with 11 bases lying between them. The CDR3 is CASSSAAGNTGELFF. The CDR3 DNA follows: TGTGCCAGCAGCTCCGCGGCCGGAAACACCGGGGAGCTGTTTTTT. Based on the CDR3 plus reference TRBV7-6 and TRBJ2-2, the full variable domain is GAGVSQSPRYKVTKRGQDVALRCDPISGHVSLYWYRQALGQGPEFLTYFNYEAQQDKSGLPNDRFSAERPEGSISTLTIQRTEQRDSAMYRCASSSAAGNTGELFFGEGSRLTVL.

The rearrangement uses TRBV27 and TRBJ2-7; a possible D gene is TRBD2 (6 bases). CDR3 length: 16 amino acids. The ends were cut back, 5 bases at V and 0 bases at J, with 17 bases in the middle. Germline CDR1 and CDR2: MNHEY and SMNVEV (reference sequence). The CDR3 sequence is CASSTRSVGGSYEQYF. DNA for the CDR3: TGTGCCAGCAGTACCCGCTCGGTGGGGGGCTCCTACGAGCAGTACTTC.

The chain is built from TRBV19 and TRBJ1-1; 7 bases are a match to TRBD1. The CDR3 runs to 15 residues. CDR1 and CDR2 (germline): LNHDA, SQIVND (reference sequence). After removal of 6 bases from V and 2 bases from J, the junction contained 9 bases not matched to a gene. CDR3 DNA: TGTGCCAGTAGATATTCCGGGACAGCAAACACTGAAGCTTTCTTT. Its translation is CASRYSGTANTEAFF. Filled out from reference TRBV19 and TRBJ1-1, the complete variable domain reads DGGITQSPKYLFRKEGQNVTLSCEQNLNHDAMYWYRQDPGQGLRLIYYSQIVNDFQKGDIAEGYSVSREKKESFPLTVTSAQKNPTAFYLCASRYSGTANTEAFFGQGTRLTVV.

This clone was picked up many times. This chain links TRBV15 with TRBJ2-2, with 9 bases identical to TRBD1. The CDR3 consists of 15 residues. V shed 1 base and J 3 bases; nucleotides not matched to a gene: 0. CDR1 is LNHNV and CDR2 is YYDKDF in the germline V gene (reference sequence). The CDR3 reads CATSRGQGDTGELFF. The CDR3, as DNA: TGTGCCACCAGCAGAGGACAGGGGGACACCGGGGAGCTGTTTTTT.

J is TRBJ2-3 and V is TRBV29-1, with a tentative D call TRBD2 (5 bases). V shed 6 bases and J shed 1 base, with 23 bases lying between them. The CDR3 sequence is 17 residues long. Germline CDR1 is SQVTM and CDR2 is ANQGSEA. CDR3 sequence (DNA): TGCAGCGTGCTAGAACCCAGGAGGATCCAGGGCACAGATACGCAGTATTTT. It encodes CSVLEPRRIQGTDTQYF.

The CDR3 bases are TGTGCCAGCAGACTAGCGGGACCCGGGGAGCTGTTTTTT. It specifies CASRLAGPGELFF. The rearrangement uses TRBV27 and TRBJ2-2; 10 bases match TRBD2. This CDR3 contains 13 residues. The V gene's germline CDR1 is MNHEY and CDR2 SMNVEV (reference sequence). The ends lost 6 bases at V and 6 bases at J; junction bases unmatched: 1.

The rearrangement uses TRBV20-1 and TRBJ1-1; D is perhaps TRBD1 (5 bases). The V gene's germline CDR1 is DFQATT and CDR2 SNEGSKA (reference sequence). V lost 5 bases to trimming and J lost 4 bases, with 8 bases between them. The CDR3 has 11 residues. The CDR3 is CSAGGSTEAFF. The CDR3, as DNA: TGCAGTGCTGGGGGGTCCACTGAAGCTTTCTTT.

This sequence joins TRBV30 and TRBJ1-2; a weak D match, TRBD1 (5 bases). The germline gives CDR1 GTSNPN, CDR2 SVGIG (reference sequence). The V gene lost 2 bases and the J gene lost 2 bases, with 15 bases spanning the gap. The length of the CDR3 is 15 residues. The CDR3 DNA reads TGTGCCTGGAGTACCCGGAGGGGACCCAACTATGGCTACACCTTC. This sequence encodes CAWSTRRGPNYGYTF. Filled out from reference TRBV30 and TRBJ1-2, the complete variable domain reads SQTIHQWPATLVQPVGSPLSLECTVEGTSNPNLYWYRQAAGRGLQLLFYSVGIGQISSEVPQNLSASRPQDRQFILSSKKLLLSDSGFYLCAWSTRRGPNYGYTFGSGTRLTVV.

The chain employs TRBV27 and TRBJ1-5; D remains ambiguous. Trimming stripped 5 bases from V and 4 bases from J, with 18 bases between. Germline V CDR1 and CDR2: MNHEY, SMNVEV (reference sequence). This CDR3 region has 16 residues. The CDR3 coding sequence is TGTGCCAGCAGTAGACACAAATCGGTTCTTAATCAGCCCCAGCATTTT. Its translation is CASSRHKSVLNQPQHF.

The table lists this clone with a few counts. The chain carries TRBV19 and TRBJ1-5; 8 bases align to TRBD1. Germline values: CDR1 LNHDA, CDR2 SQIVND (reference sequence). Trimming cost V 4 bases and J 3 bases; bases outside gene matches: 8. The CDR3 runs to 16 residues. CDR3 amino acids: CASSKGQVGPNQPQHF. CDR3 coding DNA: TGTGCCAGTAGTAAGGGACAGGTCGGTCCCAATCAGCCCCAGCATTTT.

The chain uses TRBV6-1 and TRBJ1-5; D gene uncertain. The V gene's germline CDR1 is MNHNS and CDR2 SASEGT. V lost 2 bases and J 3 bases, leaving 8 bases between the germline ends. The CDR3 consists of 14 residues. CDR3: CASSESRVNQPQHF. The CDR3, as DNA: TGTGCCAGCAGTGAATCGAGGGTCAATCAGCCCCAGCATTTT.

This chain links TRBV9 with TRBJ1-2; 7 nucleotides agree with TRBD1. The germline V gene encodes CDR1 SGDLS and CDR2 YYNGEE. Losses at the gene ends were 3 bases for V and 6 bases for J; bases not matched to a gene: 11. The CDR3 spans 15 residues. The CDR3 sequence: CASSAHRQGRDGYTF. For the CDR3, the DNA is TGTGCCAGCAGCGCCCACCGACAGGGCAGGGATGGCTACACCTTC.

The chain links TRBV25-1 to TRBJ1-3; D perhaps matches TRBD1 (6 bases). Trimming cost V 4 bases and J 0 bases, with 13 bases left between them. This CDR3 has 16 residues. In germline, CDR1 is MGHDK, CDR2 SYGVNS. The CDR3 here is CASSAIDRISGNTIYF. The CDR3 DNA sequence: TGTGCCAGCAGTGCCATTGACAGGATCTCTGGAAACACCATATATTTT.

This clone was seen more than once but under ten times. The rearrangement uses TRBV5-1 and TRBJ2-2; D remains unclear. Deletions cut 1 base from V and 1 base from J, with 8 bases between. CDR3 length equals 15 residues. The germline V gene encodes CDR1 SGHRS and CDR2 YFSETQ. In DNA, the CDR3 is TGCGCCAGCAGCTTGATCAGGTGGAACACCGGGGAGCTGTTTTTT. This translates into CASSLIRWNTGELFF. The full variable domain, its missing parts supplied by reference TRBV5-1 and TRBJ2-2, is KAGVTQTPRYLIKTRGQQVTLSCSPISGHRSVSWYQQTPGQGLQFLFEYFSETQRNKGNFPGRFSGRQFSNSRSEMNVSTLELGDSALYLCASSLIRWNTGELFFGEGSRLTVL.

The gene calls are TRBV7-2 and TRBJ2-7; TRBD2 matches at 8 bases. Germline CDR1 reads SGHTA; CDR2 reads FQGNSA. The CDR3 is made up of 18 amino acids. The ends lost 2 bases at V and 2 bases at J; junction bases unmatched: 14. CDR3 in amino acids: CASSLTITSGSNAYEQYF. The CDR3 DNA is TGTGCCAGCAGCTTAACTATTACAAGCGGGAGTAATGCCTACGAGCAGTACTTC.

This clone was seen once. The chain links TRBV15 to TRBJ2-7, with D possibly being TRBD2 (5 bases). Trimming left V 0 bases short and J 1 base short, with 10 bases between. Germline lookup yields CDR1 LNHNV and CDR2 YYDKDF (reference sequence). The CDR3 has 15 residues. The CDR3 loop is CATSRDPSGSYEQYF. In DNA, the CDR3 is TGTGCCACCAGCAGAGATCCCAGCGGATCCTACGAGCAGTACTTC.